This T cell receptor beta chain was profiled in a study of blood T cells in healthy people across ages. It was with a sample-barcoded 5' primer and a J-beta primer mix that a second PCR of about 6 to 12 cycles was run. TCRdb reprocessed the 5' RACE reads with MiXCR, giving one entry per CDR3 protein. The sample consists of approximately 800,000 distinct CDR3 sequences, 46% of them appearing once. Per the germline V gene, CDR1 is SGHRS and CDR2 is YFSETQ. The CDR3 runs 15 residues. With 2 bases clipped from V and 5 bases from J, the junction kept 6 bases outside the gene matches. The sequenced sample was blood. V usage is TRBV5-1 and J usage is TRBJ2-1; 8 positions agree with TRBD2. The clonotype originates from a man aged 80 or over in good health. This chain's CDR3 is CASSLTSGDHNEQFF. The CDR3 nucleotides read TGCGCCAGCAGCTTAACTAGCGGAGACCACAATGAGCAGTTCTTC.